The present T cell receptor (beta chain) was sequenced within a study of human thymus T cells. Data came from immunoSEQ multiplex PCR; TCRdb stores just in-frame clones and leaves some out. The sample lists over 35,000 clones; 94% were seen once. This clone was observed a single time. What it binds is unknown. Healthy Finnish infants undergoing corrective surgery for congenital heart defects provided the donor material. Four of the eight donors gave roughly 0.45-1 mL blood during surgery. The CDR3 contains 16 residues. Trimming took 0 bases from V and 3 from J, leaving 15 bases between them. Germline CDR1 reads MGHRA; CDR2 reads YSYEKL. Findings and caveats of the study: Thymic as well as blood repertoires seemed to favor certain V and J genes unevenly.

The clonotype originates from a boy under two years old with a congenital heart defect but otherwise immunologically healthy. Input material: blood. The rearrangement joins TRBV4-1 to TRBJ2-7, with D perhaps TRBD1 or TRBD2 (6 bases each). The CDR3 DNA reads TGCGCCAGCAGCCAAGAAGGGGGAGGCGCGAACTACGAGCAGTACTTC. Translating gives CASSQEGGGANYEQYF.